Below, 28 T cell receptor beta chains from the same sample are listed, as sequenced in a study of OX40 agonist ivuxolimab in advanced cancers. Library prep was done by the immunoSEQ multiplex PCR assay. What TCRdb holds here is the immuneACCESS table cut down to in-frame rearrangements. Part of the clones is not present; checked against another copy, under half of the missing clones reflect an unresolved V gene, and the others are unexplained. The sample yields over 80,000 clones; roughly nine tenths were counted once. Jointly, the top ten make up about 1.1% of the sample. This specimen consisted of CD4+ or CD8+ T cells sorted from blood, obtained in a trial of the OX40 agonist ivuxolimab. These receptors were collected from an adult with an advanced solid tumor such as melanoma, head and neck, liver or kidney cancer.

The chain is built from TRBV5-1 and TRBJ2-1; the D call may be TRBD1 or TRBD2 (5 bases each). CDR3 size: 14 residues. From germline, CDR1 is SGHRS and CDR2 YFSETQ. V gave up 4 bases and J gave up 9 bases, with 17 bases separating them. The CDR3 nucleotides read TGCGCCAGCAGCGGACGGGACGCCACGGCTGAGCAGTTCTTC. Translating it yields CASSGRDATAEQFF.

The J gene is TRBJ2-7, the V gene TRBV7-3; perhaps TRBD2 as D (6 bases). CDR1 and CDR2 from the germline V gene are SGHTA and FQGTGA. V lost 1 base and J 3 bases, leaving 22 bases between the germline ends. This CDR3 has 18 amino acids. The CDR3 nucleotides read TGTGCCAGCAGCTTAAACTCCGGGACTCTCGAAGGAGGCTACGAGCAGTACTTC. Protein product: CASSLNSGTLEGGYEQYF. The full variable domain, rest sourced from reference TRBV7-3 and TRBJ2-7, is GAGVSQTPSNKVTEKGKYVELRCDPISGHTALYWYRQSLGQGPEFLIYFQGTGAADDSGLPNDRFFAVRPEGSVSTLKIQRTERGDSAVYLCASSLNSGTLEGGYEQYFGPGTRLTVT.

This clone was seen more than once but under ten times. V is TRBV4-1 and J is TRBJ2-1; perhaps D is TRBD1 or TRBD2 (5 bases each). This CDR3 comprises 16 residues. CDR1 and CDR2 from the germline V gene are MGHRA and YSYEKL. The V end lost 0 bases, the J end lost 0 bases, and 9 bases lay between the germline ends. CDR3 nucleotides: TGCGCCAGCAGCCAAGATGGGGGTTTCTCCTACAATGAGCAGTTCTTC. Amino acids: CASSQDGGFSYNEQFF.

This clone was recorded once. The chain is built from TRBV11-2 and TRBJ1-3; D not certain. V was shortened by 3 bases and J by 0 bases, with 12 bases between the two germline ends. The CDR3 runs to 16 residues. Looked up from germline, CDR1 is SGHAT and CDR2 is FQNNGV. The CDR3 sequence: CASSLGGGYSGNTIYF. CDR3 sequence (DNA): TGTGCCAGCAGCTTGGGCGGCGGTTACTCTGGAAACACCATATATTTT.

This rearrangement joins TRBV4-3 to TRBJ1-6; D is uncertain. Per germline, CDR1 LGHNA and CDR2 YSLEER. The V gene lost 5 bases and the J gene lost 3 bases, with 14 bases spanning the gap. This CDR3 is built from 16 residues. CDR3 amino acids: CASSRMATDYNSPLHF. CDR3 DNA: TGCGCCAGCAGCAGGATGGCAACAGACTATAATTCACCCCTCCACTTT.

Written as DNA, the CDR3 is TGTGCCAGAAGCCTCGACAGGGGCGAATCATACTCTGGAAACACCATATATTTT. It is translated as CARSLDRGESYSGNTIYF. V is TRBV5-3 and J is TRBJ1-3; 8 bases are shared with TRBD1. TRBV5-3 qualifies as an ORF whose function is uncertain. The CDR3 is 18 amino acids. With V trimmed by 4 bases and J by 0 bases, 12 bases remained unmatched.

The chain is built from TRBV18 and TRBJ2-6; unclear D gene. Germline V lookup: CDR1 KGHSH, CDR2 LQKENI. The V end was cut by 2 bases, the J end by 0 bases, with 11 bases between. The CDR3 length is 17 residues. The CDR3 bases are TGTGCCAGCTCACCATTAGCTCGACCCTCTGGGGCCAACGTCCTGACTTTC. Residues: CASSPLARPSGANVLTF.

This sequence joins TRBV19 and TRBJ1-5, with 7 bases aligning to TRBD1. The CDR3 spans 15 residues. The germline CDR1 and CDR2 sequences are LNHDA and SQIVND (reference sequence). V lost 3 bases, J lost 1 base, and 3 bases stayed unmatched. CDR3 amino acids: CASSIAQGSNQPQHF. The CDR3 nucleotides read TGTGCCAGTAGTATTGCACAGGGGAGCAATCAGCCCCAGCATTTT. The whole variable domain, filled in from reference TRBV19 and TRBJ1-5, reads DGGITQSPKYLFRKEGQNVTLSCEQNLNHDAMYWYRQDPGQGLRLIYYSQIVNDFQKGDIAEGYSVSREKKESFPLTVTSAQKNPTAFYLCASSIAQGSNQPQHFGDGTRLSIL.

V gene TRBV6-9 combines with J gene TRBJ2-2; 11 positions agree with TRBD2. J was trimmed by 6 bases and V by 8 bases; bases with no gene match: 5. The CDR3 spans 14 residues. CDR1 and CDR2 from the germline V gene are MNHGY and SVAAGI. The CDR3 spells CASGASGRPGELFF. CDR3 in DNA: TGTGCCAGCGGGGCTAGCGGGAGGCCCGGGGAGCTGTTTTTT.

The V and J genes are TRBV5-6 and TRBJ2-3; 9 positions match TRBD2. The germline gives CDR1 SGHDT, CDR2 YYEEEE. This CDR3 has 16 amino acids. With 3 bases clipped from V and 2 bases from J, the junction kept 7 bases outside the gene matches. CDR3 amino acids: CASSSFLAGITDTQYF. The DNA for the CDR3 is TGTGCCAGCAGCTCCTTCCTAGCGGGGATCACAGATACGCAGTATTTT.

This clone occurred a few times. V is TRBV5-1 and J is TRBJ2-1, with D uncertain. Germline V gives CDR1 SGHRS, CDR2 YFSETQ. The V and J ends lost 0 bases and 1 base respectively, with 11 bases between them. The CDR3 spans 16 residues. The CDR3 DNA reads TGCGCCAGCAGCTTGGCCTGGCAGCCGTCCTACAATGAGCAGTTCTTC. Translated: CASSLAWQPSYNEQFF.

This chain uses TRBV10-3 with TRBJ2-1; 7 bases match TRBD2. J lost 5 bases, V lost 6 bases, and 1 base had no gene match. In germline, CDR1 is ENHRY, CDR2 SYGVKD. The CDR3 is 12 residues long. The CDR3 nucleotides are TGTGCCATCAGCGGACTAGACAATGAGCAGTTCTTC. As protein: CAISGLDNEQFF.

V and J are TRBV9 and TRBJ2-7, with TRBD1 as a possible D gene (6 bases). Trimming left V 0 bases short and J 7 bases short, with 8 bases between. The CDR3 contains 12 residues. CDR1 SGDLS and CDR2 YYNGEE come from the germline V gene. The CDR3 loop reads CASSVGQGEQYF. Written as DNA, the CDR3 is TGTGCCAGCAGCGTAGGGCAGGGGGAGCAGTACTTC.

The chain carries TRBV19 and TRBJ1-4; TRBD1 might be the D (5 bases). CDR1 is LNHDA and CDR2 is SQIVND in the germline V gene (reference sequence). V dropped 4 bases and J dropped 2 bases, with 17 bases sitting between them. This CDR3 contains 17 residues. The CDR3 DNA sequence: TGTGCCAGTAGTACCCCTTCTTCGACAGCTACTAATGAAAAACTGTTTTTT. Protein product: CASSTPSSTATNEKLFF.

This clone has just one count. The gene calls are TRBV6-6 and TRBJ2-7; 9 bases are shared with TRBD1. After removal of 5 bases from V and 2 bases from J, the junction contained 4 bases not matched to a gene. Germline CDR1 reads MNHNY; CDR2 reads SVGAGI (reference sequence). The CDR3 is 14 amino acids. CDR3 nucleotide sequence: TGTGCCAGCAGTAAGGGACAGGGCCCCTACGAGCAGTACTTC. It yields the protein CASSKGQGPYEQYF.

The rearrangement joins TRBV11-2 to TRBJ2-4, with no clear D. The V and J ends lost 4 bases and 5 bases respectively, with 9 bases between them. The CDR3 spans 13 residues. Germline CDR1 is SGHAT and CDR2 is FQNNGV. Here the CDR3 reads CASSSGTQNIQYF. The CDR3 region has the DNA TGTGCCAGCAGCTCGGGTACCCAAAACATTCAGTACTTC.

V and J are TRBV5-1 and TRBJ2-1; TRBD1 matches 11 bases. This CDR3 has 16 amino acids. Germline V CDR1 and CDR2: SGHRS, YFSETQ. V shed 4 bases and J 3 bases; nucleotides not matched to a gene: 6. The CDR3, as DNA: TGCGCCAGCAGCCCCGGGACAGGGGGGGTCTACAATGAGCAGTTCTTC. It translates to CASSPGTGGVYNEQFF.

CDR3 protein: CASSEGGQAGGYTF. CDR3 in DNA: TGTGCCAGCAGTGAAGGAGGTCAGGCGGGTGGCTACACCTTC. The V call is TRBV2, the J call TRBJ1-2; no definite D call. CDR3 length: 14 residues. V was shortened by 1 base and J by 7 bases, with 13 bases between the two germline ends. Germline loops: CDR1 SNHLY, CDR2 FYNNEI.

V usage is TRBV5-6 and J usage is TRBJ1-1, with 7 bases aligning to TRBD1. V lost 5 bases and J lost 2; bases outside the gene matches: 3. This CDR3 comprises 13 residues. The germline CDR1 and CDR2 sequences are SGHDT and YYEEEE. DNA of the CDR3: TGTGCCAGCAGACGGGACAGAAACACTGAAGCTTTCTTT. It is translated as CASRRDRNTEAFF.

V usage is TRBV28 and J usage is TRBJ2-1, with a possible D match to TRBD2 (6 bases). This CDR3 is 14 amino acids long. Trimming took off 6 bases at V and 6 bases at J, with 15 bases between the two ends. CDR1 is MDHEN, CDR2 SYDVKM, per germline. Here the CDR3 DNA reads TGTGCCAGCAGCCGTCGGACTATTCCCAATGAGCAGTTCTTC. It specifies CASSRRTIPNEQFF.

The CDR3 loop reads CASSYTSESSYEQYF. The CDR3, as DNA: TGTGCCAGCAGCTACACTAGCGAGAGCTCCTACGAGCAGTACTTC. The V gene is TRBV7-8, the J gene TRBJ2-7, with 7 bases identical to TRBD2. The V gene's germline CDR1 is SGHVS and CDR2 FQNEAQ. This CDR3 spans 15 amino acids. With 4 bases clipped from V and 0 bases from J, the junction kept 6 bases outside the gene matches.

The chain employs TRBV10-3 and TRBJ2-7; D may be TRBD1 (6 bases). The CDR3 has 15 residues. The germline CDR1 and CDR2 sequences are ENHRY and SYGVKD. The germline V and J ends were trimmed by 6 bases and 1 base, with 16 bases remaining between them. The CDR3 DNA is TGTGCCATCAGGAGTCCAGGGCAGGGGTCCTACGAGCAGTACTTC. It codes for CAIRSPGQGSYEQYF.

The chain uses TRBV19 and TRBJ1-4; D remains unclear. Trimming removed 3 bases at V and 0 bases at J, with 8 bases between. This CDR3 is built from 15 residues. The germline gives CDR1 LNHDA, CDR2 SQIVND (reference sequence). The CDR3 here is CASSIGVATNEKLFF. CDR3 DNA sequence: TGTGCCAGTAGTATCGGAGTGGCAACTAATGAAAAACTGTTTTTT. The entire variable domain, with the rest obtained from reference TRBV19 and TRBJ1-4, is as follows: DGGITQSPKYLFRKEGQNVTLSCEQNLNHDAMYWYRQDPGQGLRLIYYSQIVNDFQKGDIAEGYSVSREKKESFPLTVTSAQKNPTAFYLCASSIGVATNEKLFFGSGTQLSVL.

The J gene is TRBJ2-7, the V gene TRBV6-1; D is perhaps TRBD1 (6 bases). V was shortened by 6 bases and J by 3 bases, with 12 bases between the two germline ends. Germline lookup yields CDR1 MNHNS and CDR2 SASEGT. This CDR3 comprises 13 residues. The CDR3 here is CASRDGTLYEQYF. In DNA, the CDR3 is TGTGCCAGCAGGGACGGGACACTCTACGAGCAGTACTTC.

This clone was observed a handful of times. The chain has TRBV6-1 and TRBJ1-4, with D uncertain. V was cut by 2 bases and J by 6 bases, with 7 bases left in between. Germline V lookup: CDR1 MNHNS, CDR2 SASEGT. The CDR3 sequence is 13 residues long. CDR3 amino acids: CASSELGYEKLFF. The CDR3 DNA follows: TGTGCCAGCAGTGAACTCGGTTATGAAAAACTGTTTTTT.

The V and J genes are TRBV6-1 and TRBJ2-7, with 7 bases that match TRBD1. This CDR3 has 11 residues. J was trimmed by 9 bases and V by 6 bases; bases with no gene match: 5. Germline CDR1 is MNHNS and CDR2 is SASEGT. The CDR3 sequence is CASSSGGRQYF. The CDR3 DNA sequence: TGTGCCAGCAGCTCAGGGGGAAGGCAGTACTTC.

The chain joins TRBV27 to TRBJ1-1; maybe TRBD1 (6 bases). Trimming cost V 6 bases and J 4 bases, with 12 bases left between them. From germline, CDR1 is MNHEY and CDR2 SMNVEV (reference sequence). The CDR3 is 13 residues long. The DNA for the CDR3 is TGTGCCAGCAGCCAAAGGGGGACCACTGAAGCTTTCTTT. The encoded protein is CASSQRGTTEAFF.

The chain recombines TRBV7-9 with TRBJ1-6; a possible D gene is TRBD1 (6 bases). The CDR3 runs 14 residues. Germline lookup yields CDR1 SEHNR and CDR2 FQNEAQ (reference sequence). V gave up 5 bases and J gave up 6 bases, with 11 bases separating them. CDR3 nucleotides: TGTGCCAGCAGCCTAGGGGGGAGTAATTCACCCCTCCACTTT. Translation gives CASSLGGSNSPLHF.